Listed here are 32 T cell receptor beta chains from one sample, sequenced in a study of CD8 T cells in Susac syndrome. With random hexamers, reverse transcription was performed on about 0.45 to 1 ug of RNA. TCRdb ran MiXCR on the immunoSEQ multiplex PCR reads and lists one entry per CDR3 protein. This table holds 120,000 or so distinct CDR3 sequences, over 90% found once. The sample was CD4+ T cells from PBMCs. Receptors originate from a human donor with Susac syndrome.

This chain uses TRBV24-1 with TRBJ2-2; TRBD2 aligns across 9 bases. CDR1 is KGHDR, CDR2 SFDVKD, per germline. V was pared by 9 bases and J by 2 bases, with 3 bases of the junction left unmatched. The CDR3 sequence is 14 residues long. The CDR3 DNA reads as TGTGCCACCGCTAGCGGGGAAAACACCGGGGAGCTGTTTTTT. Translated, it gives CATASGENTGELFF.

V is TRBV12-3 or TRBV12-4 and J is TRBJ1-1; no clear D gene. Trimming shortened V by 2 bases and J by 2 bases, and 6 bases separated the two germline ends. The CDR3 length is 13 residues. CDR3 sequence (DNA): TGTGCCAGCAGTTTAAACAGCAACACTGAAGCTTTCTTT. Protein product: CASSLNSNTEAFF.

This sequence joins TRBV12-3 or TRBV12-4 and TRBJ1-2; a possible D gene is TRBD1 (6 bases). There are 12 residues in the CDR3. V lost 6 bases and J 3 bases, leaving 8 bases between the germline ends. This CDR3 reads CASRDSYYGYTF. As DNA, the CDR3 is TGTGCCAGCAGGGACAGCTACTATGGCTACACCTTC.

The rearrangement uses TRBV7-3 and TRBJ2-1; TRBD1 aligns across 10 bases. Germline V gives CDR1 SGHTA, CDR2 FQGTGA. There are 15 residues in the CDR3. Trimming removed 5 bases from V and 2 bases from J; junction bases left unmatched: 3. The CDR3 region has the DNA TGTGCCAGCAGCCTGACAGGGGGCCCCTACAATGAGCAGTTCTTC. Amino acid sequence: CASSLTGGPYNEQFF.

The chain couples TRBV3-1 to TRBJ1-4, with D hard to call. The length of the CDR3 is 15 residues. Germline assignment: CDR1 LGHDT and CDR2 YNNKEL (reference sequence). V was pared by 0 bases and J by 8 bases, with 13 bases between. The CDR3 here is CASSQDSRQYEKLFF. As DNA, the CDR3 is TGTGCCAGCAGCCAAGATAGTAGGCAGTACGAAAAACTGTTTTTT.

This chain uses TRBV29-1 with TRBJ1-5; 7 nucleotides match TRBD1. This CDR3 spans 14 amino acids. The V and J ends lost 5 bases and 9 bases, in that order; junction bases with no gene match: 13. Germline CDR1 is SQVTM and CDR2 is ANQGSEA. The CDR3 reads CSVSTGTANLPQHF. CDR3 coding DNA: TGCAGCGTTTCCACCGGGACAGCTAACCTGCCCCAGCATTTT.

The chain uses TRBV12-3 or TRBV12-4 and TRBJ2-7; unclear D gene. The CDR3 totals 11 residues. Trimming shortened V by 6 bases and J by 3 bases, and 6 bases separated the two germline ends. This CDR3 is CASSTFYEQYF. In nucleotides, the CDR3 is TGTGCCAGCAGCACTTTCTACGAGCAGTACTTC.

The rearrangement uses TRBV29-1 and TRBJ1-2, with D possibly TRBD1 on 5 matching bases. Between the trimmed V and J ends, which lost 0 bases and 1 base, there was a span of 15 bases. Looked up from germline, CDR1 is SQVTM and CDR2 is ANQGSEA. The CDR3 consists of 16 residues. The CDR3 sequence: CSVEDRGDSFNYGYTF. The CDR3 DNA sequence: TGCAGCGTTGAAGATCGGGGGGACTCCTTTAACTATGGCTACACCTTC.

The gene calls are TRBV29-1 and TRBJ1-1, with 7 bases lining up with TRBD1. V shed 7 bases, J shed 4 bases, and the junction held 6 bases outside the gene matches. Looked up from germline, CDR1 is SQVTM and CDR2 is ANQGSEA. The CDR3 is 12 residues long. CDR3 protein: CSASYRGTEAFF. CDR3 DNA sequence: TGCAGCGCCAGTTACAGGGGCACTGAAGCTTTCTTT.

This clonotype was seen once. V and J are TRBV7-8 and TRBJ2-7; no firm D call. The CDR3 totals 11 residues. Trimming removed 5 bases at V and 6 bases at J, with 8 bases between. CDR1 is SGHVS, CDR2 FQNEAQ, per germline. DNA for the CDR3: TGTGCCAGCAGCCCGAACGTCGAGCAGTACTTC. This codes for CASSPNVEQYF.

This chain connects TRBV6-5 to TRBJ2-6; TRBD1 matches 10 bases. The CDR3 spans 19 residues. The V gene's germline CDR1 is MNHEY and CDR2 SVGAGI. The junction had 9 bases not matched to a gene; V was cut back by 4 bases and J by 0 bases. CDR3 nucleotide sequence: TGTGCCAGCAGTTCGGGACAGGGGATAAGGAGCTCTGGGGCCAACGTCCTGACTTTC. This gives the protein CASSSGQGIRSSGANVLTF.

This sequence joins TRBV13 and TRBJ2-3, with D possibly matching TRBD2 (5 bases). The V gene's germline CDR1 is PRHDT and CDR2 FYEKMQ (reference sequence). Deletions cut 1 base from V and 11 bases from J, with 13 bases between. The CDR3 sequence is 13 residues long. The CDR3 bases are TGTGCCAGCAGCTTAGAAAGGACTCCGGTGCAGTATTTT. This translates into CASSLERTPVQYF.

The CDR3: CASSARAGNQPQHF. The CDR3 DNA reads as TGTGCCAGCAGTGCCAGGGCGGGGAATCAGCCCCAGCATTTT. The rearrangement uses TRBV25-1 and TRBJ1-5; maybe TRBD1 (5 bases). The CDR3 runs 14 residues. V dropped 4 bases and J dropped 4 bases, with 11 bases sitting between them. Germline loops: CDR1 MGHDK, CDR2 SYGVNS.

The chain is built from TRBV20-1 and TRBJ1-2; 8 bases map to TRBD1. J lost 5 bases, V lost 1 base, and 9 bases had no gene match. CDR3 length: 15 amino acids. CDR1 and CDR2 from the germline V gene are DFQATT and SNEGSKA (reference sequence). The CDR3 bases are TGCAGTGCTAGAGTTATTGGACAGGGAGATTATGGCTACACCTTC. Residues: CSARVIGQGDYGYTF.

This chain uses TRBV29-1 with TRBJ2-3; D assignment may be TRBD1 or TRBD2 (5 bases each). The V gene's germline CDR1 is SQVTM and CDR2 ANQGSEA. Trimming left V 3 bases short and J 0 bases short, with 10 bases between. CDR3 length equals 14 residues. CDR3 sequence (DNA): TGCAGCGTTGAGGGGCGGACTAGCACAGATACGCAGTATTTT. It specifies CSVEGRTSTDTQYF.

The CDR3 DNA reads TGTGCCAGCAGCGCTAGGCAGGGGAGTACAGATACGCAGTATTTT. Residues: CASSARQGSTDTQYF. The chain links TRBV2 to TRBJ2-3; maybe TRBD1 (6 bases). Germline-derived CDR1 and CDR2 are SNHLY and FYNNEI. The V end was cut by 6 bases, the J end by 3 bases, with 16 bases between. CDR3 length: 15 residues.

The chain uses TRBV30 and TRBJ2-1, with 8 bases aligning to TRBD2. Germline V gene sequence: CDR1 GTSNPN, CDR2 SVGIG (reference sequence). Germline trimming cut 1 base from V and 6 bases from J; bases unmatched to any gene: 2. The CDR3 sequence is 13 residues long. The DNA for the CDR3 is TGTGCCTGGAGTGAGGGGACTAGCAATGAGCAGTTCTTC. Translation gives CAWSEGTSNEQFF. Full variable domain (missing parts from reference TRBV30 and TRBJ2-1): SQTIHQWPATLVQPVGSPLSLECTVEGTSNPNLYWYRQAAGRGLQLLFYSVGIGQISSEVPQNLSASRPQDRQFILSSKKLLLSDSGFYLCAWSEGTSNEQFFGPGTRLTVL.

Written as DNA, the CDR3 is TGTGCCAGCTCACCGAGTGCAGGTCAGCCCCAGCATTTT. This encodes CASSPSAGQPQHF. J is TRBJ1-5 and V is TRBV18; D gene ambiguous. The germline CDR1 and CDR2 sequences are KGHSH and LQKENI. The CDR3 is 13 residues long. Deletions cut 3 bases from V and 6 bases from J, with 9 bases between.

The chain joins TRBV30 to TRBJ1-1, with D uncertain. The V and J ends lost 5 bases and 10 bases respectively, with 20 bases between them. The CDR3 is 13 residues long. Germline V gene sequence: CDR1 GTSNPN, CDR2 SVGIG (reference sequence). In DNA, the CDR3 is TGTGCCTGGGGGAAGGGTTATTTTGCTTCAGCTTTCTTT. It is translated as CAWGKGYFASAFF.

The chain combines TRBV7-3 with TRBJ2-1; possible D gene TRBD2, 5 bases. Germline V gene data show CDR1 as SGHTA and CDR2 as FQGTGA. The CDR3 totals 13 residues. Trimming left V 0 bases short and J 8 bases short, with 8 bases between. The CDR3: CASSLTRADEQFF. In DNA form, the CDR3 reads TGTGCCAGCAGCTTAACCCGAGCGGATGAGCAGTTCTTC.

V gene TRBV14 combines with J gene TRBJ2-1, with D possibly matching TRBD2 (6 bases). V lost 5 bases to trimming and J lost 4 bases, with 18 bases between them. Looked up from germline, CDR1 is SGHDN and CDR2 is FVKESK. CDR3 size: 16 residues. CDR3 in amino acids: CASSGRDSAVYNEQFF. CDR3 nucleotides: TGTGCCAGCAGCGGACGGGACTCTGCAGTATACAATGAGCAGTTCTTC.

The J gene is TRBJ2-1, the V gene TRBV30; 8 bases are a match to TRBD2. V lost 8 bases to trimming and J lost 13 bases; unmatched junction nucleotides: 7. This CDR3 comprises 10 residues. Germline CDR1 and CDR2: GTSNPN and SVGIG (reference sequence). CDR3: CAHFGTRQFF. The CDR3 nucleotides are TGTGCCCACTTCGGGACTAGACAGTTCTTC.

V usage is TRBV7-9 and J usage is TRBJ1-1, with D unclear. The germline V gene encodes CDR1 SEHNR and CDR2 FQNEAQ (reference sequence). The ends were cut back, 3 bases at V and 2 bases at J, with 4 bases in the middle. The CDR3 covers 12 residues. The CDR3, as DNA: TGTGCCAGCAGCTTCCCCAACACTGAAGCTTTCTTT. Protein: CASSFPNTEAFF.

CDR3 loop: CATSRDPGETQYF. The CDR3 DNA follows: TGTGCCACCAGCAGAGATCCGGGGGAGACCCAGTACTTC. This chain uses TRBV15 with TRBJ2-5, with D possibly being TRBD2 (5 bases). The CDR3 has 13 amino acids. V lost 0 bases and J 5 bases, leaving 7 bases between the germline ends. The germline CDR1 and CDR2 sequences are LNHNV and YYDKDF (reference sequence).

The chain joins TRBV20-1 to TRBJ1-1, with D maybe TRBD1 (6 bases). V shed 3 bases and J shed 2 bases, with 13 bases lying between them. The germline V gene encodes CDR1 DFQATT and CDR2 SNEGSKA (reference sequence). CDR3 length: 14 residues. The CDR3 here is CSASPQGYNTEAFF. The CDR3 DNA reads TGCAGTGCTAGTCCTCAGGGGTACAACACTGAAGCTTTCTTT.

J is TRBJ2-5 and V is TRBV29-1; weak D call: TRBD1 (6 bases). Germline V lookup: CDR1 SQVTM, CDR2 ANQGSEA. The CDR3 sequence is 14 residues long. V gave up 3 bases and J gave up 5 bases, with 16 bases separating them. CDR3 region: CSVELGNRDETQYF. The CDR3, as DNA: TGCAGCGTTGAGTTGGGGAACAGGGATGAGACCCAGTACTTC.

The chain couples TRBV20-1 to TRBJ2-1, with 12 bases matching TRBD2. Trimming cost V 5 bases and J 6 bases; bases outside gene matches: 11. The CDR3 is 16 residues long. Germline V gene lookup returns CDR1 DFQATT and CDR2 SNEGSKA (reference sequence). The CDR3 sequence: CSASTSGRPTGNEQFF. The CDR3 DNA reads TGCAGTGCTTCGACTAGCGGGAGACCCACGGGCAATGAGCAGTTCTTC.

The chain links TRBV30 to TRBJ2-5; D possibly corresponds to TRBD2 (5 bases). CDR1 is GTSNPN and CDR2 is SVGIG in the germline V gene (reference sequence). The CDR3 covers 13 residues. The V end was cut by 0 bases, the J end by 3 bases, with 8 bases between. The CDR3 loop is CAWSVQLEETQYF. CDR3 sequence (DNA): TGTGCCTGGAGTGTACAACTAGAAGAGACCCAGTACTTC. The variable domain in full, completed from reference TRBV30 and TRBJ2-5, reads SQTIHQWPATLVQPVGSPLSLECTVEGTSNPNLYWYRQAAGRGLQLLFYSVGIGQISSEVPQNLSASRPQDRQFILSSKKLLLSDSGFYLCAWSVQLEETQYFGPGTRLLVL.

This rearrangement joins TRBV20-1 to TRBJ2-1; 11 nucleotides match TRBD2. From germline, CDR1 is DFQATT and CDR2 SNEGSKA (reference sequence). Trimming took 2 bases from V and 4 from J; bases not matched to a gene: 13. CDR3 length equals 18 residues. In DNA, the CDR3 is TGCAGTGCTAGATTGCTAGCGGGAGGCTCCAGGGGGTACAATGAGCAGTTCTTC. This translates into CSARLLAGGSRGYNEQFF.

V is TRBV25-1 and J is TRBJ1-2; 8 nucleotides match TRBD1. Unmatched junction bases numbered 9, after V lost 7 bases and J lost 5 bases. Per the germline V gene, CDR1 is MGHDK and CDR2 is SYGVNS. The CDR3 is 14 residues long. CDR3: CASNPSTGGYGYTF. The DNA for the CDR3 is TGTGCCAGCAATCCGAGCACAGGGGGATATGGCTACACCTTC.

Only one count was recorded for this clonotype. This rearrangement joins TRBV10-3 to TRBJ2-7, with no clear D. CDR1 is ENHRY and CDR2 is SYGVKD in the germline V gene. The CDR3 runs 14 residues. V was shortened by 0 bases and J by 2 bases, with 8 bases between the two germline ends. In DNA, the CDR3 is TGTGCCATCAGTGAGTCGTACGGACCCTACGAGCAGTACTTC. This gives the protein CAISESYGPYEQYF.

This sequence joins TRBV5-1 and TRBJ2-7; a weak D match, TRBD1 (6 bases). V lost 4 bases and J lost 2, with 16 bases in between. Germline assignment: CDR1 SGHRS and CDR2 YFSETQ. The CDR3 has 15 residues. CDR3: CASSLTGIGAYEQYF. In DNA form, the CDR3 reads TGCGCCAGCAGCCTGACAGGTATAGGGGCCTACGAGCAGTACTTC.